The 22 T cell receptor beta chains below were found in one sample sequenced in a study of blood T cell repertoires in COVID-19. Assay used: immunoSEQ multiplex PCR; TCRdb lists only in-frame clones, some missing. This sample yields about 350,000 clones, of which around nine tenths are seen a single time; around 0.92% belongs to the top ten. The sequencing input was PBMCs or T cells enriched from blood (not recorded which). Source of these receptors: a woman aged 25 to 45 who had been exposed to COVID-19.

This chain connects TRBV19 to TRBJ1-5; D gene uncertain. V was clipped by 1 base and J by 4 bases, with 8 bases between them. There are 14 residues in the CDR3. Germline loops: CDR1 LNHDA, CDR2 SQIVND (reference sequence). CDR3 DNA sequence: TGTGCCAGTAGTATAGTACCGACAAATCAGCCCCAGCATTTT. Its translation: CASSIVPTNQPQHF. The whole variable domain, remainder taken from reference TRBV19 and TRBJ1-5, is DGGITQSPKYLFRKEGQNVTLSCEQNLNHDAMYWYRQDPGQGLRLIYYSQIVNDFQKGDIAEGYSVSREKKESFPLTVTSAQKNPTAFYLCASSIVPTNQPQHFGDGTRLSIL.

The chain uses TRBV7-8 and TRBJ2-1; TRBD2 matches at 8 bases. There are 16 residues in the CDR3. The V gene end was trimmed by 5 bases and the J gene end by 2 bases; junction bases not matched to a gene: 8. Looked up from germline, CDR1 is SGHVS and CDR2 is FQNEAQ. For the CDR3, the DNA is TGTGCCAGCAGCAGAAACGGGAGGGCCGCCTACAATGAGCAGTTCTTC. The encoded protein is CASSRNGRAAYNEQFF.

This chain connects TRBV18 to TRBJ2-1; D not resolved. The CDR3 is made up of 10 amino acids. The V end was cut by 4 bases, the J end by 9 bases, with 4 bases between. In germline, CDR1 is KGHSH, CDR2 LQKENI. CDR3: CASSRSEQFF. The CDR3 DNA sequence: TGTGCCAGCTCACGGAGTGAGCAGTTCTTC. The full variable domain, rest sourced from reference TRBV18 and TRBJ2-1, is NAGVMQNPRHLVRRRGQEARLRCSPMKGHSHVYWYRQLPEEGLKFMVYLQKENIIDESGMPKERFSAEFPKEGPSILRIQQVVRGDSAAYFCASSRSEQFFGPGTRLTVL.

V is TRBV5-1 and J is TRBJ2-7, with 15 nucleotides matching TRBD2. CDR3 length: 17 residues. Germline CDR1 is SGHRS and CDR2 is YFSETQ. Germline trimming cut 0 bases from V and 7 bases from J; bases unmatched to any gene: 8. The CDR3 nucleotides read TGCGCCAGCAGCTTGGACCCCACCGGACTAGCGGGAGGGGAGCAGTACTTC. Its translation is CASSLDPTGLAGGEQYF.

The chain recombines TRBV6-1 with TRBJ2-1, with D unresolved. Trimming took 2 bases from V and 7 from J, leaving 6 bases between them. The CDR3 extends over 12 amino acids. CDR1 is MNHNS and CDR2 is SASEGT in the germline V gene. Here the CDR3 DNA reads TGTGCCAGCAGTGAACTCCCTAATGAGCAGTTCTTC. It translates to CASSELPNEQFF.

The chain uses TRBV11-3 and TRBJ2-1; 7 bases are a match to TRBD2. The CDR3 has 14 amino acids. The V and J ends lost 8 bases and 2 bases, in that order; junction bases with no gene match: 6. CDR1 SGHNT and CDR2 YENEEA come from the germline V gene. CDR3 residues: CASGLAAPYNEQFF. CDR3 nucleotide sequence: TGTGCCAGCGGGCTAGCGGCACCCTACAATGAGCAGTTCTTC.

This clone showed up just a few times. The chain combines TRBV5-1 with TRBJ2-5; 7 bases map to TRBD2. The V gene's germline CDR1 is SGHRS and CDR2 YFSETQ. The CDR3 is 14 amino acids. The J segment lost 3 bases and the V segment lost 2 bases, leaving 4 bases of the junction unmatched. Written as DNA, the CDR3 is TGCGCCAGCAGCTTTAGGGGAGGGGAAGAGACCCAGTACTTC. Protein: CASSFRGGEETQYF.

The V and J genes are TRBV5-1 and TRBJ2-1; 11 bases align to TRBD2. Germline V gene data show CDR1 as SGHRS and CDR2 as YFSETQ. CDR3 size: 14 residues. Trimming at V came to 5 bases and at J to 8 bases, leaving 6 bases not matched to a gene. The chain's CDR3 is CASSELAGVHEQFF. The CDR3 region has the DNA TGCGCCAGCAGTGAACTAGCGGGAGTCCATGAGCAGTTCTTC.

CDR3 residues: CASSLGQSSGGYTF. CDR3 nucleotides: TGTGCCAGCAGCTTGGGGCAGTCTTCGGGAGGCTACACCTTC. The V and J genes are TRBV5-6 and TRBJ1-2; D is unresolved. Trimming took off 0 bases at V and 8 bases at J, with 14 bases between the two ends. The CDR3 is made up of 14 amino acids. Per the germline V gene, CDR1 is SGHDT and CDR2 is YYEEEE.

The CDR3 loop reads CASSSRQGYNEQFF. CDR3 DNA sequence: TGTGCCAGCAGCTCACGCCAGGGTTACAATGAGCAGTTCTTC. The chain is built from TRBV7-3 and TRBJ2-1; D perhaps matches TRBD1 (5 bases). The CDR3 runs 14 residues. Trimming cost V 4 bases and J 4 bases, with 11 bases left between them. Germline CDR1 reads SGHTA; CDR2 reads FQGTGA.

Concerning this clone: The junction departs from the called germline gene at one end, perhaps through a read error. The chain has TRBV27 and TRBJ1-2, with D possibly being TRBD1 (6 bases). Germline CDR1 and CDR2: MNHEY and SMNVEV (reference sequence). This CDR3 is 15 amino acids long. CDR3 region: CASSPRGALNHGYTF. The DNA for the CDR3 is TGTGCCAGCAGTCCTCGGGGGGCGCTTAACCATGGCTACACCTTC.

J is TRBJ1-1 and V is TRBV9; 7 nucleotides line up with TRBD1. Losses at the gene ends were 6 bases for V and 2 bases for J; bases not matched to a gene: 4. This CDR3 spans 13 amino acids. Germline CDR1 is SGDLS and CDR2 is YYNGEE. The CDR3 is CASMGTANTEAFF. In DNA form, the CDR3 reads TGTGCCAGCATGGGGACAGCCAACACTGAAGCTTTCTTT.

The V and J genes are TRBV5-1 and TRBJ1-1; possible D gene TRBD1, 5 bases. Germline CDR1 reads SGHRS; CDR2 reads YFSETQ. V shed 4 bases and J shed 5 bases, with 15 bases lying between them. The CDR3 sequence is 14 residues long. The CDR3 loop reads CASSGGNPGTEAFF. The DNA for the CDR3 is TGCGCCAGCAGCGGGGGGAATCCGGGGACTGAAGCTTTCTTT.

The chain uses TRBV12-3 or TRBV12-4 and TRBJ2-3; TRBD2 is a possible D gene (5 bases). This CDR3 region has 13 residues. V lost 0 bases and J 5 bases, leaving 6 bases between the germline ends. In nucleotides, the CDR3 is TGTGCCAGCAGTTTAGCGGGAGTAGATACGCAGTATTTT. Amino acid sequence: CASSLAGVDTQYF.

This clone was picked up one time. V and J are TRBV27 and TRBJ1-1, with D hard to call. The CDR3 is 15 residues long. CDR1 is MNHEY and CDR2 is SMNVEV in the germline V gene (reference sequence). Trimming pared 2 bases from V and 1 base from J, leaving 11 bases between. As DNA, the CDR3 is TGTGCCAGCAGTTTACTGTCGGGTACGAACACTGAAGCTTTCTTT. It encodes CASSLLSGTNTEAFF.

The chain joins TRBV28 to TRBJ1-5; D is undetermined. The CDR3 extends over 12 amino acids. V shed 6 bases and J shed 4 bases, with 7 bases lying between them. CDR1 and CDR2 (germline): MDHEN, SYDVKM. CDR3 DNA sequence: TGTGCCAGCAGCCTTCCTAATCAGCCCCAGCATTTT. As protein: CASSLPNQPQHF. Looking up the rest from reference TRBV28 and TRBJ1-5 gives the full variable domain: DVKVTQSSRYLVKRTGEKVFLECVQDMDHENMFWYRQDPGLGLRLIYFSYDVKMKEKGDIPEGYSVSREKKERFSLILESASTNQTSMYLCASSLPNQPQHFGDGTRLSIL.

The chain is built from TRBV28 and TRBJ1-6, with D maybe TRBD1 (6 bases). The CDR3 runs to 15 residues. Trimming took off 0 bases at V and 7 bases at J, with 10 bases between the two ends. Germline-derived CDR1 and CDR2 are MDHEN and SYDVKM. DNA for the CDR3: TGTGCCAGCAGTTTATGGCGGGGGGCCAATTCACCCCTCCACTTT. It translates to CASSLWRGANSPLHF.

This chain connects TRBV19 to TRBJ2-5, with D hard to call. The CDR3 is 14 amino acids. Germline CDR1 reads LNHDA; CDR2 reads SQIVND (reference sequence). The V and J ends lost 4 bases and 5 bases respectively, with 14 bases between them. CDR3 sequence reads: CASSTTSPRETQYF. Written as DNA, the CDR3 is TGTGCCAGTAGTACAACCTCCCCCAGGGAGACCCAGTACTTC.

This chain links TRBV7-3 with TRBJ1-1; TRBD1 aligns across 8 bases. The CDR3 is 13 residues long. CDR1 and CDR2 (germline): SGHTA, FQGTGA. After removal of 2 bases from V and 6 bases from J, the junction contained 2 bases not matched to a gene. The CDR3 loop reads CASSLGQGAEAFF. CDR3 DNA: TGTGCCAGCAGCTTAGGACAGGGCGCTGAAGCTTTCTTT.

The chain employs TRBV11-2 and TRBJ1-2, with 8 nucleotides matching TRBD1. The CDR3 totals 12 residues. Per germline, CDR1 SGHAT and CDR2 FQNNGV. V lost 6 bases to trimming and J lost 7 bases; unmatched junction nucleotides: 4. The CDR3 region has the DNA TGTGCCAGCAGTCAGACAGGGGTTGGCTACACCTTC. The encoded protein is CASSQTGVGYTF.

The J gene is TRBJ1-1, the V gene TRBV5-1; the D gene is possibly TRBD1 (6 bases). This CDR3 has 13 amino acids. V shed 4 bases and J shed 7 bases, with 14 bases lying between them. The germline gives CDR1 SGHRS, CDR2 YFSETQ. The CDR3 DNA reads TGCGCCAGCAGCCCGGTGTTAGGGGGTGAAGCTTTCTTT. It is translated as CASSPVLGGEAFF.

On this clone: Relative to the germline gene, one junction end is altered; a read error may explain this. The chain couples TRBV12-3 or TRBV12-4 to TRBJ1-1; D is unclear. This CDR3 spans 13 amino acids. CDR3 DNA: TGTGCCAGCAGTTTCAGCAGGAACGCTGAAGCTTTCTTT. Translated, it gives CASSFSRNAEAFF.